Described below is a single TCR beta chain sequence and its context. No cognate antigen has been identified for it. Base qualities are not recorded, but no much larger clone differs from it by a single base. What this sample's time point label stands for: cells obtained before transplantation from donor or recipient. CD3+CD4+ and CD3+CD8+ populations were FACS-sorted from unstimulated pre-transplant donor and recipient cells taken from spleen or lymph nodes. Libraries were built with the immunoSEQ multiplex PCR assay. In most patients, genomic DNA was isolated using the Qiagen DNeasy Blood and Tissue Kit and sent frozen to Adaptive Biotechnologies for TCR sequencing. Adaptive Biotechnologies carried out high-throughput TCR-beta CDR3 sequencing of genomic DNA for most patients. On the authors' methods: Adaptive's ImmunoSEQ software supplied the TCR sequencing data for under 20 patients, while MiXCR and VDJtools were used to process a few other patients. To correct CD4 versus CD8 sorting errors, sequences present in both subsets at a frequency ratio below 5:1 were removed. CDR3 nucleotide sequences shared by donor and recipient were removed because the origin of these sequences could not be assigned. At least 2-fold expansion over unstimulated cells and a minimum CFSE-low frequency of 0.002% (template counts) or 0.001% (read counts) were required for clones to be classified as alloreactive. Clones detected in sequenced pre-transplant spleen, lymph node, or MLR CFSE-low populations of the donor or recipient were defined as mappable. Cumulative frequency of alloreactive clones was calculated as a percentage of all sequences weighted by copy number. The clones in this table, taken by TCRdb from immuneACCESS, are in-frame only. Not every clone is retained; where verified, under half of the shortfall comes from an unresolved V gene, and the cause of the rest is unknown. The D gene and trimming were derived from the DNA, and the V and J assignments and clone size from that table. This sample lists roughly 120,000 clones; less than 95% were detected once. Together, the top ten hold more than 0.15% of the sample.

V sheds 3 bases and J sheds 5 bases, leaving 11 bases between their ends. The germline V gene encodes CDR1 SGHNT and CDR2 YENEEA. Inclusive of the bounding cysteine and phenylalanine, the CDR3 is 14 residues long. Left in the record is the CDR3 DNA by itself, 42 bases read in frame from the first base. This entry is derived from a study of graft-versus-host responses after intestinal transplantation (dated by TCRdb to 2020 to 2022). In the study overall: Recipients received multivisceral, liver-intestinal, or isolated intestinal transplants. Alloreactive clones were identified by sequencing pre-transplant mixed lymphocyte reaction products and comparing these products with unstimulated pre-transplant donor and recipient T cells. A peak of at least 4% donor T cells among recipient peripheral blood mononuclear cells was the definition used for donor T cell macrochimerism. A cohort of about two dozen intestinal transplant recipients, including one retransplant, was enrolled, and a few patients lacking pretransplant specimens were excluded. After intestinal transplantation, graft-versus-host and host-versus-graft alloreactive T cell clones in the graft, circulation and bone marrow were tracked using bulk TCR-beta CDR3 sequencing. All recipients received anti-thymocyte globulin induction followed by maintenance tacrolimus and steroids for approximately 3 years. Rather than going through the commercial service, samples from a few later patients were sequenced in-house on an Illumina MiSeq and processed with MiXCR.

What the study reported, not specific to this receptor: GvH clones turned up in recipient bone marrow, with some appearing earlier in ileal mucosa or blood, a pattern consistent with an intestinal mucosal origin. Early after transplant, peak levels of circulating GvH clones were associated with declines in HvG clones. In the allografts of patients with donor T cell macrochimerism, GvH to HvG T cell clonal ratios were high. The conclusions were limited by the relatively low number and heterogeneity of the intestinal transplant patients.

The V and J genes are TRBV11-3 and TRBJ2-1; the D gene cannot be resolved reliably. This material consisted of unstimulated CD4+ T cells sorted from spleen or lymph node cells, taken before intestinal transplant. The source is a human donor who received an intestinal transplant. The CDR3 in this case is CASSLGSTHNEQFF. The DNA sequence is TGTGCCAGCAGCTTGGGTAGCACCCACAATGAGCAGTTCTTC.